This passage covers 2 T cell receptor beta chains from one sample sequenced in a study of blood T cell repertoires in COVID-19. Only in-frame clones appear in the TCRdb table, and some are missing; sequencing was by immunoSEQ multiplex PCR. The sample lists about 69,000 clones, roughly 80% occurring once. Sequenced sample: peripheral blood. The source of these receptors is a man aged 50 or older with COVID-19, enrolled during active disease.

The chain uses TRBV5-6 and TRBJ2-1; tentatively, D is TRBD1 (5 bases). CDR3 size: 14 residues. Germline V gene data show CDR1 as SGHDT and CDR2 as YYEEEE. V was cut by 1 base and J by 10 bases, with 15 bases left in between. This CDR3 is CASSLNIGAIEQFF. CDR3 bases: TGTGCCAGCAGCTTGAATATAGGGGCTATAGAGCAGTTCTTC.

This chain joins TRBV6-5 and TRBJ1-2; 8 positions agree with TRBD1. Germline V gene sequence: CDR1 MNHEY, CDR2 SVGAGI. There are 14 residues in the CDR3. After removal of 10 bases from V and 1 base from J, the junction contained 8 bases not matched to a gene. The CDR3 spells CATRPGGRNYGYTF. The CDR3 DNA is TGTGCCACGCGCCCAGGGGGCCGTAACTATGGCTACACCTTC.